This T cell receptor beta chain was sequenced during a study of cytomegalovirus exposure and HLA in healthy donors. In the study overall: Among about 179 million T cells, an earlier analysis found around 100 million unique TCR beta sequences. Findings and limits, study-wide: Researchers reportedly found TCR beta sequences accurately predicted most subjects' HLA-A and HLA-B alleles. The authors considered a cluster of highly shared sequence variants likely to be a sequencing artifact. The study found most TCR sequences rare, yet found some public TCRs in many donors.

About this clone: What it recognizes is unknown.

PCR used 60 Vbeta primers and 13 Jbeta primers. TCRdb's copy holds only in-frame clones and misses some; the assay was immunoSEQ multiplex PCR. In the table there are a few hundred thousand clones, 72% of which are singletons. CDR1 and CDR2 from the germline V gene are MNHEY and SVGAGI. The ends were cut back, 2 bases at V and 10 bases at J, with 12 bases in the middle. The CDR3 is 13 amino acids. This clonotype was sampled from a female donor in good health and CMV-seronegative. The chain has TRBV6-5 and TRBJ2-1, with D unclear. The sample taken for sequencing was PBMCs. CDR3 sequence (DNA): TGTGCCAGCAGTTACGAACGACACCACGAGCAGTTCTTC. Translation gives CASSYERHHEQFF.